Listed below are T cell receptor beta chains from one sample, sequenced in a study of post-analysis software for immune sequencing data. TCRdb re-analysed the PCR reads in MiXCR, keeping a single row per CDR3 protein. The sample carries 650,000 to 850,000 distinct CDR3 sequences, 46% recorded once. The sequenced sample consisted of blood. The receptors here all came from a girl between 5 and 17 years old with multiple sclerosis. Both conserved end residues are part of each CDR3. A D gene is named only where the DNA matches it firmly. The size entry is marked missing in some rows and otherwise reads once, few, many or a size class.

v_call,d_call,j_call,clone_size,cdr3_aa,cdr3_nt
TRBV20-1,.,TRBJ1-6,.,CSARTGTADSPLHF,TGCAGTGCACGGACCGGGACGGCGGATTCACCCCTCCACTTT
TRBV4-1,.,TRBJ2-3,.,CASSQDDGGSTDTQYF,TGCGCCAGCAGCCAAGACGACGGCGGGAGCACAGATACGCAGTATTTT
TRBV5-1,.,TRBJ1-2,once,CASSLVSGDSYTF,TGCGCCAGCAGCTTGGTGTCAGGAGATAGCTACACCTTC
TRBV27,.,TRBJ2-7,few,CASSFLGQPSWDEQYF,TGTGCCAGCAGCTTCCTCGGGCAGCCTTCTTGGGATGAGCAGTACTTC
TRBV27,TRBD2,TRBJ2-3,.,CASSFSGTSGVESDTQYF,TGTGCCAGCAGTTTCAGCGGGACTAGCGGGGTCGAGTCAGATACGCAGTATTTT
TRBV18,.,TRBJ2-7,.,CASSPRLQSYEQYF,TGTGCCAGCTCACCAAGACTGCAATCCTACGAGCAGTACTTC
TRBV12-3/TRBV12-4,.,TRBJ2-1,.,CASSFSGGEANEQFF,TGTGCCAGCAGTTTTAGTGGCGGAGAGGCCAATGAGCAGTTCTTC
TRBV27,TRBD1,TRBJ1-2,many,CASSRQGYGYTF,TGTGCCAGCAGTCGACAGGGGTATGGCTACACCTTC
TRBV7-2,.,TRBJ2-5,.,CASSFKALAPPTTAYF,TGCGCCAGCAGCTTTAAGGCCCTAGCGCCACCTACGACGGCGTACTTC
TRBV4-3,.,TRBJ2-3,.,CASSRRADTQYF,TGCGCCAGCAGCCGTCGAGCAGATACGCAGTATTTT
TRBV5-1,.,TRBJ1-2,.,CASSPLEGNYGYTF,TGCGCCAGCAGTCCCTTGGAAGGCAACTATGGCTACACCTTC
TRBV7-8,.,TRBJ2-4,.,CASSLDGGAKNIQYF,TGTGCCAGCAGCCTAGATGGGGGTGCCAAAAACATTCAGTACTTC
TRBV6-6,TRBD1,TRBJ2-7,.,CASSYGQGAEQYF,TGTGCCAGCAGTTACGGACAGGGAGCCGAGCAGTACTTC
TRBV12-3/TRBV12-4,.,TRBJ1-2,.,CASSLLEGGYGYTF,TGTGCCAGCAGTTTATTGGAGGGGGGCTATGGCTACACCTTC
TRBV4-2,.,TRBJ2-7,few,CASSQDFISAYEQYF,TGTGCCAGCAGCCAAGATTTTATCTCGGCCTACGAGCAGTACTTC
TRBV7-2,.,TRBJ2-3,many,CASSPRDTDTQYF,TGTGCCAGCAGCCCACGGGACACAGATACGCAGTATTTT
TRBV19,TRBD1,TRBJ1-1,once,CASSMTGQGPMNTEAFF,TGTGCCAGTAGTATGACGGGACAGGGCCCAATGAACACTGAAGCTTTCTTT
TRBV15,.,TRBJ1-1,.,CATSRVPQGLNTEAFF,TGTGCCACCAGCAGAGTCCCCCAGGGGTTGAACACTGAAGCTTTCTTT
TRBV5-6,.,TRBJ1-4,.,CASSPSRITGPNEKLFF,TGTGCCAGCAGCCCCTCCAGGATTACCGGCCCTAATGAAAAACTGTTTTTT
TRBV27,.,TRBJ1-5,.,CASSPVTNQPQHF,TGTGCCAGCAGCCCGGTTACTAATCAGCCCCAGCATTTT
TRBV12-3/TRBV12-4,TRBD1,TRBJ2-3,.,CASSPLDRGMDTQYF,TGTGCCAGCAGTCCTTTGGACAGGGGGATGGATACGCAGTATTTT
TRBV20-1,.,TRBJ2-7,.,CSARPERTGYSYEQYF,TGCAGTGCTAGGCCGGAAAGAACAGGCTACTCCTACGAGCAGTACTTC
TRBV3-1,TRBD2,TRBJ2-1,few,CASSPIRTSGSYNEQFF,TGTGCCAGCAGCCCAATTAGGACTAGCGGAAGTTACAATGAGCAGTTCTTC
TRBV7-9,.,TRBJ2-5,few,CASSLYDLYQETQYF,TGTGCCAGCAGCCTATACGACCTGTACCAAGAGACCCAGTACTTC
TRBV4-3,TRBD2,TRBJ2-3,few,CASSQPTSGSDTQYF,TGCGCCAGCAGCCAACCGACTAGCGGCTCAGATACGCAGTATTTT
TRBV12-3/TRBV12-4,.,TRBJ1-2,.,CASNMGSVEGYTF,TGTGCCAGCAATATGGGATCGGTGGAGGGCTACACCTTC
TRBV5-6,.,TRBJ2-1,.,CASSTTDNEQFF,TGTGCCAGCAGCACGACCGACAATGAGCAGTTCTTC
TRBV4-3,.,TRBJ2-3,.,CASSQGSSSTDTQYF,TGCGCCAGCAGCCAAGGTAGCAGTAGCACAGATACGCAGTATTTT
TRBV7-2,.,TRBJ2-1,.,CASSTWDQYTLEYNEQFF,TGTGCCAGCAGCACCTGGGACCAATACACTCTGGAATACAATGAGCAGTTCTTC
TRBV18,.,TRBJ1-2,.,CASSLRQSPYGYTF,TGTGCCAGCTCCCTCAGACAGAGCCCCTATGGCTACACCTTC
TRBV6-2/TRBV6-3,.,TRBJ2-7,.,CASSQSGGEPYEQYF,TGTGCCAGCAGCCAAAGTGGGGGCGAACCCTACGAGCAGTACTTC
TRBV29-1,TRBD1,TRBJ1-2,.,CSVEDRGPCGYTF,TGCAGCGTTGAGGACAGGGGCCCCTGTGGCTACACCTTC
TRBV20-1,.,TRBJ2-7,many,CSARSYEQYF,TGCAGTGCTAGAAGCTACGAGCAGTACTTC
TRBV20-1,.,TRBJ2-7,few,CSARDRLVGNEQYF,TGCAGTGCTAGAGATCGGCTAGTTGGGAACGAGCAGTACTTC
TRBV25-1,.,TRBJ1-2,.,CASRQDYGYTF,TGTGCCAGCAGACAGGACTATGGCTACACCTTC
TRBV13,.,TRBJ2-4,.,CASKGLGQGQAKNIQYF,TGTGCCAGCAAGGGGCTTGGGCAGGGCCAAGCCAAAAACATTCAGTACTTC
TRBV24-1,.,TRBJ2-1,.,CATSGQGSYNEQFF,TGTGCCACCAGTGGGCAGGGGTCCTACAATGAGCAGTTCTTC
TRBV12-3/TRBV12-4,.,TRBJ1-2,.,CASRPGQTYGYTF,TGTGCCAGCAGACCCGGACAGACCTATGGCTACACCTTC
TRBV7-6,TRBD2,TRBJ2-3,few,CASSIAGGARDTQYF,TGTGCCAGCAGCATAGCGGGAGGGGCGCGGGATACGCAGTATTTT
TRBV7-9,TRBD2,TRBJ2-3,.,CAGSLGSLAGVQWYF,TGTGCCGGCAGCTTGGGGTCGCTAGCGGGAGTTCAATGGTATTTT
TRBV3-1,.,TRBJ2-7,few,CASSHLAGEQYF,TGTGCCAGCAGCCACCTAGCAGGGGAGCAGTACTTC
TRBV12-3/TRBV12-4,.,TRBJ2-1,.,CASTRPDASSYNEQFF,TGTGCCAGCACCCGGCCGGACGCGAGCTCCTACAATGAGCAGTTCTTC
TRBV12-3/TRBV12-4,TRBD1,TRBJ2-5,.,CASSSPSQGTYQETQYF,TGTGCCAGCAGTTCCCCCTCACAGGGGACGTACCAAGAGACCCAGTACTTC
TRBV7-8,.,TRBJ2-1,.,CASSLDPRADPYNEQFF,TGTGCCAGCAGCTTGGATCCACGGGCGGACCCTTACAATGAGCAGTTCTTC
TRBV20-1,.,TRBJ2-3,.,CSAPMRAESTDTQYF,TGCAGTGCGCCCATGAGGGCGGAGAGCACAGATACGCAGTATTTT
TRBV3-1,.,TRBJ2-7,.,CASSNTYRAGDEQYF,TGTGCCAGCAGCAACACCTACAGGGCGGGGGACGAGCAGTACTTC
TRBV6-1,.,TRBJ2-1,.,CASSEALQGGHEQFF,TGTGCCAGCAGTGAAGCGCTCCAAGGGGGGCATGAGCAGTTCTTC
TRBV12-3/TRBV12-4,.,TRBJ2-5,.,CASSSNRGMRETQYF,TGTGCCAGCAGTTCGAACCGGGGCATGAGAGAGACCCAGTACTTC